The clone carrying this T cell receptor (beta chain) was seen at least ten times. What it recognizes is unknown. This entry is derived from a study of T-cell memory formation after mild COVID-19. TCRdb re-analysed the 5' RACE reads in MiXCR, keeping a single row per CDR3 protein. The sample includes 50,000 to 70,000 distinct CDR3 sequences, 12% seen only once; the top ten take under 30%. Germline V gene lookup returns CDR1 DFQATT and CDR2 SNEGSKA (reference sequence). The germline V and J ends were trimmed by 1 base and 1 base, with 8 bases remaining between them. The CDR3 contains 14 residues. Broader study findings: Clones that contracted from day 15 to 85 had balanced CD4/CD8; later expanders were CD4+ biased.

This chain uses TRBV20-1 with TRBJ1-5; D is unclear. Sequenced input: PBMCs or a T cell subset sorted from them (not recorded which). This TCR derives from a man aged 18 to 30 who had mild COVID-19 (a few samples of this study predate the infection). Cell type and time point are not known. CDR3 loop: CSARAGSSNQPQHF. DNA for the CDR3: TGCAGTGCTAGAGCCGGGTCGAGCAATCAGCCCCAGCATTTT.